This T cell receptor beta chain was sequenced in a study of blood T cell repertoires in COVID-19. Study at large: Some COVID-19 samples were acute and others convalescent; all came from the United States, Italy and Spain.

Methods used by the authors: Reference gene primer amplification gave estimated nucleated cell counts. TCRdb's copy holds only in-frame clones and misses some; the assay was immunoSEQ multiplex PCR. V, J and clone size derive from that table, while D and trimming were established from the DNA sequence. This sample yields more than 85,000 clones, of which roughly 84% are seen a single time; roughly 4% belongs to the top ten. The CDR3 runs to 13 residues. V dropped 5 bases and J dropped 16 bases, with 21 bases sitting between them. Germline values: CDR1 MDHEN, CDR2 SYDVKM. Sequencing input: peripheral blood. This TCR was recovered from a human donor in a cohort sampled during active COVID-19. The rearrangement links TRBV28 to TRBJ1-3, with D unresolved. CDR3 region: CASSPFPQTLGYF. The CDR3 nucleotides are TGTGCCAGCAGTCCCTTCCCCCAGACATTGGGTTATTTT.